This T cell receptor beta chain was sequenced for a study of regulatory T cells in long-lasting Graves disease. This clonotype was picked up many times. J lost 1 base, V lost 8 bases, and 7 bases had no gene match. Germline CDR1 reads SGHNT; CDR2 reads YENEEA. The CDR3 consists of 15 residues. As to time point: persistent/refractory GD, antithyroid drugs over 5 years with positive TRAb. Making the TCR library involved RNA that had been extracted from PBMCs. Building of the TCR beta libraries involved iRepertoire HTBI primers and Arm-PCR of CDR3 regions. TCRdb analysed the multiplex PCR reads with MiXCR anew, one entry per CDR3 protein. Of about 460,000 distinct CDR3 sequences listed, around a fifth are singletons.

The V call is TRBV11-3, the J call TRBJ2-2; 7 nucleotides align to TRBD1. This receptor was identified in a female donor with Graves disease. The source was peripheral blood mononuclear cells (PBMCs), collected when the disease was refractory, from a patient treated with antithyroid drugs. CDR3 coding DNA: TGTGCCAGCGCTCGTTGGACAGGGAACACCGGGGAGCTGTTTTTT. Translation: CASARWTGNTGELFF.